These T cell receptor beta chains were read from a single sample in a study of blood T cell repertoires in COVID-19. TCRdb's copy holds only in-frame clones and misses some; the assay was immunoSEQ multiplex PCR. The table shows a few hundred thousand clones, with about nine tenths occurring only once. Sequenced: PBMCs or T cells enriched from blood (not recorded which). The source is a man younger than 35 who had recovered from COVID-19. Each CDR3 is given with its conserved first and last residue. The D gene is left open where the match is weak. Expanded clones are given a class, and other clones once, few, many or no size at all.

j_call: TRBJ1-5; d_call: TRBD1; clone_size: -; v_call: TRBV10-3; cdr3_length: 14; cdr3_aa: CAISEAGGGQPQHF; cdr3_nt: TGTGCCATCAGTGAGGCAGGGGGCGGTCAGCCCCAGCATTTT
j_call: TRBJ2-7; d_call: -; clone_size: -; v_call: TRBV6-6; cdr3_length: 17; cdr3_aa: CASSPLSSRLVSYEQYF; cdr3_nt: TGTGCCAGCAGTCCACTCTCCTCCCGACTAGTATCCTACGAGCAGTACTTC
j_call: TRBJ2-7; d_call: -; clone_size: -; v_call: TRBV6-8; cdr3_length: 15; cdr3_aa: CASQPVAEEAYEQYF; cdr3_nt: TGTGCCAGCCAGCCGGTAGCGGAGGAAGCCTACGAGCAGTACTTC
j_call: TRBJ2-3; d_call: TRBD1; clone_size: -; v_call: TRBV18; cdr3_length: 15; cdr3_aa: CASSSGTGGADTQYF; cdr3_nt: TGTGCCAGCTCATCCGGGACAGGGGGCGCAGATACGCAGTATTTT
j_call: TRBJ1-6; d_call: -; clone_size: once; v_call: TRBV7-2; cdr3_length: 15; cdr3_aa: CASSKPAGYNSPLHF; cdr3_nt: TGTGCCAGCAGCAAACCGGCAGGATATAATTCACCCCTCCACTTT
j_call: TRBJ2-1; d_call: TRBD2; clone_size: -; v_call: TRBV7-6; cdr3_length: 16; cdr3_aa: CASSLVSSGGYNEQFF; cdr3_nt: TGTGCCAGCAGCTTAGTTTCCAGCGGGGGCTACAATGAGCAGTTCTTC
j_call: TRBJ2-3; d_call: -; clone_size: -; v_call: TRBV9; cdr3_length: 15; cdr3_aa: CASSVEGRDRDTQYF; cdr3_nt: TGTGCCAGCAGCGTAGAGGGGAGGGACAGGGATACGCAGTATTTT
j_call: TRBJ1-2; d_call: -; clone_size: -; v_call: TRBV15; cdr3_length: 12; cdr3_aa: CATSNRGRGYTF; cdr3_nt: TGTGCCACCAGTAATAGAGGCCGAGGCTACACCTTC
j_call: TRBJ2-1; d_call: TRBD1; clone_size: -; v_call: TRBV9; cdr3_length: 16; cdr3_aa: CASSIGQGPGENEQFF; cdr3_nt: TGTGCCAGCAGCATAGGACAGGGACCCGGGGAGAATGAGCAGTTCTTC
j_call: TRBJ1-1; d_call: TRBD1; clone_size: once; v_call: TRBV5-6; cdr3_length: 14; cdr3_aa: CASSRRTGHTEAFF; cdr3_nt: TGTGCCAGCAGCAGGAGGACAGGGCACACTGAAGCTTTCTTT
j_call: TRBJ2-1; d_call: -; clone_size: -; v_call: TRBV9; cdr3_length: 17; cdr3_aa: CASSVAAGALNPNEQFF; cdr3_nt: TGTGCCAGCAGCGTAGCGGCGGGGGCTTTAAACCCGAATGAGCAGTTCTTC
j_call: TRBJ1-1; d_call: -; clone_size: -; v_call: TRBV19; cdr3_length: 14; cdr3_aa: CASSITGTLYEAFF; cdr3_nt: TGTGCCAGTAGTATCACAGGGACCCTATATGAAGCTTTCTTT
j_call: TRBJ1-5; d_call: -; clone_size: -; v_call: TRBV18; cdr3_length: 13; cdr3_aa: CATSDSRGQPQHF; cdr3_nt: TGTGCTACGTCGGACAGTCGGGGACAGCCCCAGCATTTT
j_call: TRBJ1-2; d_call: TRBD1; clone_size: -; v_call: TRBV7-8; cdr3_length: 12; cdr3_aa: CASSSTGVGYTF; cdr3_nt: TGTGCCAGCAGCTCGACAGGGGTAGGCTACACCTTC
j_call: TRBJ2-7; d_call: TRBD1; clone_size: once; v_call: TRBV5-1; cdr3_length: 15; cdr3_aa: CASSLGTGVSYEQYF; cdr3_nt: TGCGCCAGCAGCTTGGGGACAGGGGTCTCCTACGAGCAGTACTTC
j_call: TRBJ1-3; d_call: -; clone_size: -; v_call: TRBV9; cdr3_length: 15; cdr3_aa: CASSVVGDNGNTIYF; cdr3_nt: TGTGCCAGCAGCGTAGTTGGGGACAATGGAAACACCATATATTTT
j_call: TRBJ1-1; d_call: -; clone_size: -; v_call: TRBV10-3; cdr3_length: 13; cdr3_aa: CAISDGGNTEAFF; cdr3_nt: TGTGCCATCAGTGACGGGGGAAACACTGAAGCTTTCTTT
j_call: TRBJ2-7; d_call: -; clone_size: -; v_call: TRBV19; cdr3_length: 14; cdr3_aa: CASSTPGSSYEQYF; cdr3_nt: TGTGCCAGTAGTACCCCAGGCAGCTCCTACGAGCAGTACTTC
j_call: TRBJ1-5; d_call: -; clone_size: -; v_call: TRBV6-5; cdr3_length: 13; cdr3_aa: CASITRGDQPQHF; cdr3_nt: TGTGCCAGCATCACTCGGGGAGATCAGCCCCAGCATTTT
j_call: TRBJ1-4; d_call: -; clone_size: -; v_call: TRBV3-1/TRBV3-2; cdr3_length: 17; cdr3_aa: CASSQDSLGATNEKLFF; cdr3_nt: TGTGCCAGCAGCCAAGATTCGTTGGGGGCTACTAATGAAAAACTGTTTTTT
j_call: TRBJ1-5; d_call: -; clone_size: -; v_call: TRBV11-3; cdr3_length: 12; cdr3_aa: CASSLKEGPQHF; cdr3_nt: TGTGCCAGCAGCTTGAAGGAGGGGCCCCAGCATTTT
j_call: TRBJ1-1; d_call: -; clone_size: -; v_call: TRBV2; cdr3_length: 12; cdr3_aa: CASKPQGLEAFF; cdr3_nt: TGTGCCAGCAAACCCCAGGGACTTGAAGCTTTCTTT
j_call: TRBJ1-2; d_call: TRBD1; clone_size: few; v_call: TRBV2; cdr3_length: 15; cdr3_aa: CASTGQLLNNYGYTF; cdr3_nt: TGTGCCAGCACGGGACAGTTGTTGAATAACTATGGCTACACCTTC
j_call: TRBJ2-3; d_call: TRBD2; clone_size: many; v_call: TRBV19; cdr3_length: 17; cdr3_aa: CASSKGRDTPSFNTQYF; cdr3_nt: TGTGCCAGTAGCAAGGGGAGGGATACACCTTCATTTAATACGCAGTATTTT
j_call: TRBJ2-7; d_call: TRBD2; clone_size: -; v_call: TRBV28; cdr3_length: 16; cdr3_aa: CASSLLLAGGPDEQYF; cdr3_nt: TGTGCCAGCAGTTTATTATTAGCGGGAGGGCCAGATGAGCAGTACTTC
j_call: TRBJ1-1; d_call: -; clone_size: -; v_call: TRBV2; cdr3_length: 14; cdr3_aa: CASTLQGGSTEAFF; cdr3_nt: TGTGCCAGCACCTTACAGGGCGGTAGCACTGAAGCTTTCTTT
j_call: TRBJ2-3; d_call: TRBD2; clone_size: -; v_call: TRBV7-2; cdr3_length: 15; cdr3_aa: CASSFQSGGTDTQYF; cdr3_nt: TGTGCCAGCAGCTTCCAAAGCGGGGGGACAGATACGCAGTATTTT
j_call: TRBJ2-3; d_call: -; clone_size: once; v_call: TRBV2; cdr3_length: 13; cdr3_aa: CASGEEWTDTQYF; cdr3_nt: TGTGCCAGCGGGGAGGAGTGGACAGATACGCAGTATTTT
j_call: TRBJ1-1; d_call: -; clone_size: once; v_call: TRBV10-1; cdr3_length: 14; cdr3_aa: CASSPSGGGIEAFF; cdr3_nt: TGCGCCAGCTCTCCCTCGGGAGGGGGGATTGAAGCTTTCTTT
j_call: TRBJ2-7; d_call: -; clone_size: -; v_call: TRBV3-1/TRBV3-2; cdr3_length: 16; cdr3_aa: CASSQALLFRGYEQYF; cdr3_nt: TGTGCCAGCAGCCAAGCTCTGTTGTTCAGGGGCTACGAGCAGTACTTC
j_call: TRBJ1-2; d_call: -; clone_size: -; v_call: TRBV18; cdr3_length: 15; cdr3_aa: CASSPSGQANYGYTF; cdr3_nt: TGTGCCAGCTCACCATCTGGGCAGGCTAACTATGGCTACACCTTC
j_call: TRBJ2-1; d_call: TRBD1; clone_size: -; v_call: TRBV4-2; cdr3_length: 13; cdr3_aa: CASSPRDSNEQFF; cdr3_nt: TGTGCCAGCAGCCCGAGGGACAGCAATGAGCAGTTCTTC
j_call: TRBJ1-2; d_call: -; clone_size: -; v_call: TRBV7-8; cdr3_length: 15; cdr3_aa: CASSLGGGNNYGYTF; cdr3_nt: TGTGCCAGCAGCTTAGGAGGGGGAAATAACTATGGCTACACCTTC
j_call: TRBJ1-6; d_call: TRBD1; clone_size: -; v_call: TRBV30; cdr3_length: 14; cdr3_aa: CAWTGDRGESPLHF; cdr3_nt: TGTGCCTGGACCGGGGACAGGGGAGAGTCACCCCTCCACTTT
j_call: TRBJ1-5; d_call: TRBD1; clone_size: once; v_call: TRBV6-5; cdr3_length: 15; cdr3_aa: CASSLTWTGGQPQHF; cdr3_nt: TGTGCCAGCAGTTTAACATGGACAGGGGGACAGCCCCAGCATTTT
j_call: TRBJ1-1; d_call: TRBD1; clone_size: -; v_call: TRBV18; cdr3_length: 13; cdr3_aa: CASETGQGTEAFF; cdr3_nt: TGTGCCAGCGAGACAGGGCAGGGGACTGAAGCTTTCTTT
j_call: TRBJ2-5; d_call: -; clone_size: -; v_call: TRBV3-1/TRBV3-2; cdr3_length: 14; cdr3_aa: CASSHLATQETQYF; cdr3_nt: TGTGCCAGCAGTCATCTTGCTACTCAAGAGACCCAGTACTTC
j_call: TRBJ2-7; d_call: TRBD2; clone_size: -; v_call: TRBV12-3/TRBV12-4; cdr3_length: 13; cdr3_aa: CASRAGGANEQYF; cdr3_nt: TGTGCCAGCAGAGCGGGGGGGGCCAACGAGCAGTACTTC
j_call: TRBJ2-5; d_call: TRBD2; clone_size: -; v_call: TRBV2; cdr3_length: 15; cdr3_aa: CASTWGGTHQETQYF; cdr3_nt: TGTGCCAGCACCTGGGGGGGGACGCATCAAGAGACCCAGTACTTC
j_call: TRBJ2-1; d_call: TRBD2; clone_size: -; v_call: TRBV29-1; cdr3_length: 16; cdr3_aa: CSVPGLAAPDYNEQFF; cdr3_nt: TGCAGCGTCCCAGGACTAGCGGCGCCCGACTACAATGAGCAGTTCTTC
j_call: TRBJ2-1; d_call: TRBD2; clone_size: -; v_call: TRBV4-1; cdr3_length: 18; cdr3_aa: CASSHPLLGSGSYNEQFF; cdr3_nt: TGCGCCAGCAGCCACCCCCTCTTGGGTAGCGGGAGCTACAATGAGCAGTTCTTC
j_call: TRBJ2-7; d_call: TRBD2; clone_size: once; v_call: TRBV5-1; cdr3_length: 15; cdr3_aa: CASSLASGPTYEQYF; cdr3_nt: TGCGCCAGCAGCTTGGCTAGCGGGCCAACCTACGAGCAGTACTTC
j_call: TRBJ1-6; d_call: -; clone_size: -; v_call: TRBV30; cdr3_length: 13; cdr3_aa: CAWSGGPSSPLHF; cdr3_nt: TGTGCCTGGAGTGGGGGCCCGAGTTCACCCCTCCACTTT
j_call: TRBJ2-7; d_call: TRBD1; clone_size: -; v_call: TRBV6-5; cdr3_length: 14; cdr3_aa: CASRFSRDSYEQYF; cdr3_nt: TGTGCCAGCAGATTTTCCAGGGACAGCTACGAGCAGTACTTC
j_call: TRBJ1-2; d_call: -; clone_size: -; v_call: TRBV19; cdr3_length: 14; cdr3_aa: CASSNQWQGGGYTF; cdr3_nt: TGTGCCAGTAGTAATCAGTGGCAGGGCGGTGGCTACACCTTC
j_call: TRBJ2-3; d_call: -; clone_size: -; v_call: TRBV28; cdr3_length: 15; cdr3_aa: CASSSPATSTDTQYF; cdr3_nt: TGTGCCAGCAGTTCCCCAGCGACCAGCACAGATACGCAGTATTTT
j_call: TRBJ1-5; d_call: -; clone_size: once; v_call: TRBV19; cdr3_length: 14; cdr3_aa: CATRRGYSNQPQHF; cdr3_nt: TGTGCCACTAGACGGGGTTATAGCAATCAGCCCCAGCATTTT
j_call: TRBJ1-5; d_call: -; clone_size: once; v_call: TRBV9; cdr3_length: 15; cdr3_aa: CASSGDGISNQPQHF; cdr3_nt: TGTGCCAGCAGCGGCGACGGGATAAGCAATCAGCCCCAGCATTTT
j_call: TRBJ2-7; d_call: TRBD2; clone_size: -; v_call: TRBV28; cdr3_length: 18; cdr3_aa: CASSLLIGTSGRIEEQYF; cdr3_nt: TGTGCCAGCAGTTTATTAATTGGGACTAGCGGGAGGATAGAAGAGCAGTACTTC
j_call: TRBJ1-2; d_call: -; clone_size: -; v_call: TRBV7-9; cdr3_length: 13; cdr3_aa: CASRPGVGYGYTF; cdr3_nt: TGTGCCAGCAGGCCAGGGGTGGGGTATGGCTACACCTTC
j_call: TRBJ2-2; d_call: TRBD1; clone_size: -; v_call: TRBV25-1; cdr3_length: 16; cdr3_aa: CASSGWTGGNTGELFF; cdr3_nt: TGTGCCAGCAGTGGGTGGACAGGGGGCAACACCGGGGAGCTGTTTTTT
j_call: TRBJ1-6; d_call: TRBD1; clone_size: -; v_call: TRBV27; cdr3_length: 14; cdr3_aa: CASRGQGYNSPLHF; cdr3_nt: TGTGCCAGCAGGGGACAGGGCTATAATTCACCCCTCCACTTT
j_call: TRBJ1-5; d_call: -; clone_size: -; v_call: TRBV19; cdr3_length: 14; cdr3_aa: CASSIQTGNQPQHF; cdr3_nt: TGTGCCAGTAGTATACAGACAGGCAATCAGCCCCAGCATTTT
j_call: TRBJ1-1; d_call: -; clone_size: -; v_call: TRBV29-1; cdr3_length: 13; cdr3_aa: CSGCEGGSTEAFF; cdr3_nt: TGCAGCGGATGCGAGGGAGGAAGCACTGAAGCTTTCTTT
j_call: TRBJ2-7; d_call: TRBD1; clone_size: -; v_call: TRBV7-9; cdr3_length: 14; cdr3_aa: CASSSGQVFDEQYF; cdr3_nt: TGTGCCAGCAGCTCGGGACAGGTTTTTGACGAGCAGTACTTC
j_call: TRBJ2-5; d_call: -; clone_size: -; v_call: TRBV2; cdr3_length: 13; cdr3_aa: CASSAEREETQYF; cdr3_nt: TGTGCCAGCAGTGCCGAGAGGGAAGAGACCCAGTACTTC